A single sample gave rise to the 27 T cell receptor beta chains below, sequenced in a study of OX40 agonist ivuxolimab in advanced cancers. Assay used: immunoSEQ multiplex PCR; TCRdb lists only in-frame clones, some missing. There are around 53,000 clones in the sample; nearly 90% occur only once, and approximately 0.69% lies in the top ten. The specimen comprised CD4+ or CD8+ T cells sorted from blood, sampled in a trial of the OX40 agonist ivuxolimab. The source of these receptors is an adult with an advanced solid tumor such as melanoma, head and neck, liver or kidney cancer.

The chain has TRBV5-1 and TRBJ2-2; D may be TRBD2 (5 bases). The germline V and J ends were trimmed by 0 bases and 0 bases, with 9 bases remaining between them. The CDR3 spans 16 residues. Germline V gives CDR1 SGHRS, CDR2 YFSETQ. This CDR3 is CASSLDGVANTGELFF. CDR3 bases: TGCGCCAGCAGCTTGGACGGGGTAGCGAACACCGGGGAGCTGTTTTTT.

The chain joins TRBV20-1 to TRBJ2-7; TRBD1 or TRBD2 may be the D gene (5 bases each). Germline-derived CDR1 and CDR2 are DFQATT and SNEGSKA (reference sequence). V lost 5 bases and J 3 bases, leaving 8 bases between the germline ends. The CDR3 runs to 11 residues. This CDR3 reads CSARGVYEQYF. In DNA form, the CDR3 reads TGCAGTGCTCGAGGGGTCTACGAGCAGTACTTC.

This clone has just one count. The CDR3 DNA sequence: TGCGCCAGCAGCCAAGACCTAGGTGCCTACGAGCAGTACTTC. Amino acid sequence: CASSQDLGAYEQYF. The V gene is TRBV4-1, the J gene TRBJ2-5; D ambiguous. The end of the DNA is better explained by TRBJ2-7, so the J call may be wrong. Germline CDR1 reads MGHRA; CDR2 reads YSYEKL. This CDR3 comprises 14 residues.

The chain joins TRBV7-9 to TRBJ2-2, with D unresolved. Germline V CDR1 and CDR2: SEHNR, FQNEAQ (reference sequence). The germline V and J ends were trimmed by 5 bases and 3 bases, with 13 bases remaining between them. The CDR3 has 15 amino acids. CDR3 DNA: TGTGCCAGCAGCACCAAAGGACGGTACACCGGGGAGCTGTTTTTT. It specifies CASSTKGRYTGELFF.

This clone has only a few counts. The limits of the CDR3 on the DNA are not certain, so only TCRdb's listed CDR3 is given. The chain combines TRBV15 with TRBJ1-4. The CDR3 length is 17 residues, termini included. The germline gives CDR1 LNHNV, CDR2 YYDKDF (reference sequence). CDR3 protein: CATSRDPRDFGNEKLFF.

The V gene is TRBV4-1, the J gene TRBJ2-1; no clear D gene. Germline assignment: CDR1 MGHRA and CDR2 YSYEKL. The CDR3 is 15 amino acids. V lost 0 bases and J lost 7, with 13 bases in between. Here the CDR3 reads CASSQDIDPGNEQFF. The CDR3, as DNA: TGCGCCAGCAGCCAAGATATTGACCCGGGTAATGAGCAGTTCTTC.

Regarding this clone: At one boundary the junction diverges from the germline segment, which might be a read error. The V gene is TRBV7-9, the J gene TRBJ2-7; 13 bases line up with TRBD2. The CDR3 loop spans 15 amino acids. In germline, CDR1 is SEHNR, CDR2 FQNEAQ (reference sequence). The CDR3 loop is CASSSTSGRAYEQYF. CDR3 coding DNA: TGTGCCAGCAGCTCCACTAGCGGGAGGGCCTATGAGCAGTACTTC.

The chain carries TRBV5-6 and TRBJ1-5; D is perhaps TRBD1 (5 bases). V lost 6 bases to trimming and J lost 0 bases, with 13 bases between them. Germline loops: CDR1 SGHDT, CDR2 YYEEEE. The CDR3 length is 15 residues. The CDR3 sequence: CASKRGARSNQPQHF. The CDR3 bases are TGTGCCAGCAAGAGAGGGGCGCGTAGCAATCAGCCCCAGCATTTT.

This sequence joins TRBV6-6 and TRBJ1-5; 8 bases line up with TRBD1. The CDR3 has 13 amino acids. After removal of 10 bases from V and 5 bases from J, the junction contained 7 bases not matched to a gene. Germline lookup yields CDR1 MNHNY and CDR2 SVGAGI (reference sequence). CDR3 amino acids: CATAGGSYQPQHF. CDR3 bases: TGTGCCACCGCAGGGGGCTCCTATCAGCCCCAGCATTTT.

This clone occurred once. The chain recombines TRBV27 with TRBJ1-5; no definite D call. Germline V gene data show CDR1 as MNHEY and CDR2 as SMNVEV (reference sequence). This CDR3 has 14 amino acids. Between the trimmed V and J ends, which lost 2 bases and 0 bases, there was a span of 5 bases. This CDR3 reads CASSLENSNQPQHF. In nucleotides, the CDR3 is TGTGCCAGCAGTTTAGAAAATAGCAATCAGCCCCAGCATTTT.

This clone showed up just once. CDR3 amino acids: CATALAPGANVLTF. As DNA, the CDR3 is TGTGCCACTGCTCTTGCTCCTGGGGCCAACGTCCTGACTTTC. This chain joins TRBV19 and TRBJ2-6; D not certain. Germline assignment: CDR1 LNHDA and CDR2 SQIVND (reference sequence). This CDR3 contains 14 residues. With 10 bases removed from V and 2 bases from J, the gap between germline ends came to 12 bases.

Here the CDR3 DNA reads TGTGCCAGCAGCTTGCGTGTTGCAGGGGGTATGAACACCATATATTTT. Residues: CASSLRVAGGMNTIYF. The chain is built from TRBV5-6 and TRBJ1-3; 7 bases map to TRBD1. The CDR3 spans 16 residues. Per germline, CDR1 SGHDT and CDR2 YYEEEE. Germline trimming cut 1 base from V and 7 bases from J; bases unmatched to any gene: 11.

The gene calls are TRBV15 and TRBJ2-1; 10 nucleotides line up with TRBD2. Per the germline V gene, CDR1 is LNHNV and CDR2 is YYDKDF (reference sequence). This CDR3 region has 17 residues. The V and J ends lost 0 bases and 2 bases, in that order; junction bases with no gene match: 4. In DNA, the CDR3 is TGTGCCACCAGCAGAGATTACGGGACTAGCGCCTACAATGAGCAGTTCTTC. Translated: CATSRDYGTSAYNEQFF.

This chain connects TRBV28 to TRBJ1-3; D remains ambiguous. The CDR3 is 14 amino acids. Germline V gene data show CDR1 as MDHEN and CDR2 as SYDVKM. V was cut by 1 base and J by 0 bases, with 4 bases left in between. In nucleotides, the CDR3 is TGTGCCAGCAGTTTATACCGCTCTGGAAACACCATATATTTT. Amino acids: CASSLYRSGNTIYF.

The V call is TRBV7-9, the J call TRBJ1-1; D uncertain. The CDR3 length is 14 residues. Germline CDR1 is SEHNR and CDR2 is FQNEAQ (reference sequence). Trimming stripped 6 bases from V and 7 bases from J, with 18 bases between. CDR3 protein: CASRRVGQSLEAFF. As DNA, the CDR3 is TGTGCCAGCAGGCGAGTCGGGCAGTCCCTTGAAGCTTTCTTT. The whole variable domain, filled in from reference TRBV7-9 and TRBJ1-1, reads DTGVSQNPRHKITKRGQNVTFRCDPISEHNRLYWYRQTLGQGPEFLTYFQNEAQLEKSRLLSDRFSAERPKGSFSTLEIQRTEQGDSAMYLCASRRVGQSLEAFFGQGTRLTVV.

The J gene is TRBJ2-2, the V gene TRBV4-1, with D perhaps TRBD2 (5 bases). Germline V CDR1 and CDR2: MGHRA, YSYEKL. The CDR3 is made up of 14 amino acids. Trimming left V 4 bases short and J 0 bases short, with 6 bases between. The CDR3 DNA sequence: TGCGCCAGCAGCCTCGGGGCGAACACCGGGGAGCTGTTTTTT. Translation gives CASSLGANTGELFF.

With regard to this clone: Other DNA sequences in this sample translate to the same CDR3. The rearrangement links TRBV5-1 to TRBJ2-5, with 8 bases that match TRBD1. Germline trimming cut 2 bases from V and 5 bases from J; bases unmatched to any gene: 2. This CDR3 contains 13 residues. Germline V lookup: CDR1 SGHRS, CDR2 YFSETQ. CDR3 nucleotides: TGCGCCAGCAGCTTACAGGGGGAGGAGACCCAGTACTTC. Protein sequence: CASSLQGEETQYF.

The J gene is TRBJ2-7, the V gene TRBV25-1; the D gene is possibly TRBD1 (6 bases). The CDR3 runs to 14 residues. Germline V gene sequence: CDR1 MGHDK, CDR2 SYGVNS. V lost 8 bases and J 2 bases, leaving 16 bases between the germline ends. The CDR3 reads CASQGQTGTYEQYF. The CDR3 bases are TGTGCCAGCCAAGGACAGACTGGGACCTACGAGCAGTACTTC.

The chain employs TRBV27 and TRBJ1-4; D is unresolved. This CDR3 is built from 13 residues. The V gene lost 3 bases and the J gene lost 7 bases, with 9 bases spanning the gap. CDR1 is MNHEY and CDR2 is SMNVEV in the germline V gene (reference sequence). As DNA, the CDR3 is TGTGCCAGCAGTTTGACCAAGGGTGAAAAACTGTTTTTT. The encoded protein is CASSLTKGEKLFF. The whole variable domain, remainder taken from reference TRBV27 and TRBJ1-4, is EAQVTQNPRYLITVTGKKLTVTCSQNMNHEYMSWYRQDPGLGLRQIYYSMNVEVTDKGDVPEGYKVSRKEKRNFPLILESPSPNQTSLYFCASSLTKGEKLFFGSGTQLSVL.

The chain links TRBV2 to TRBJ2-1; weak D call: TRBD2 (5 bases). The CDR3 sequence is 13 residues long. With 8 bases removed from V and 7 bases from J, the gap between germline ends came to 15 bases. In germline, CDR1 is SNHLY, CDR2 FYNNEI. The CDR3 DNA reads as TGTGCCAGCGGCGACGAGCTAGCTAATGAGCAGTTCTTC. This sequence encodes CASGDELANEQFF.

V gene TRBV19 combines with J gene TRBJ1-5, with a tentative D call TRBD1 (6 bases). Trimming shortened V by 10 bases and J by 6 bases, and 22 bases separated the two germline ends. Germline-derived CDR1 and CDR2 are LNHDA and SQIVND (reference sequence). CDR3 length: 15 amino acids. CDR3 sequence (DNA): TGTGCCACCCTTTGGAAAACAGGGTTGGGTCAGCCCCAGCATTTT. Translating gives CATLWKTGLGQPQHF. Complete variable domain (other parts from reference TRBV19 and TRBJ1-5): DGGITQSPKYLFRKEGQNVTLSCEQNLNHDAMYWYRQDPGQGLRLIYYSQIVNDFQKGDIAEGYSVSREKKESFPLTVTSAQKNPTAFYLCATLWKTGLGQPQHFGDGTRLSIL.

V is TRBV11-2 and J is TRBJ1-1, with D possibly matching TRBD1 (5 bases). CDR1 is SGHAT, CDR2 FQNNGV, per germline. The ends were cut back, 5 bases at V and 4 bases at J, with 8 bases in the middle. The CDR3 spans 12 residues. The DNA for the CDR3 is TGTGCCAGCAGCATGGGGCGCACTGAAGCTTTCTTT. Translation: CASSMGRTEAFF.

This chain links TRBV6-1 with TRBJ2-2; no clear D gene. CDR3 length: 13 residues. Trimming shortened V by 4 bases and J by 3 bases, and 6 bases separated the two germline ends. The germline V gene has CDR1 MNHNS and CDR2 SASEGT. DNA of the CDR3: TGTGCCAGCAGTGTATGGGACACCGGGGAGCTGTTTTTT. Its protein product is CASSVWDTGELFF.

The chain links TRBV19 to TRBJ1-1, with D maybe TRBD1 (5 bases). The CDR3 has 13 residues. Germline V gives CDR1 LNHDA, CDR2 SQIVND (reference sequence). V lost 6 bases and J lost 4, with 12 bases in between. CDR3 DNA sequence: TGTGCCAGTAGGGGGCAGGTGAGCACTGAAGCTTTCTTT. Its translation is CASRGQVSTEAFF.

This chain uses TRBV28 with TRBJ2-7; TRBD1 might be the D (6 bases). Germline lookup yields CDR1 MDHEN and CDR2 SYDVKM. Trimming pared 8 bases from V and 3 bases from J, leaving 11 bases between. The CDR3 spans 12 residues. The CDR3 region is CASETGNYEQYF. In nucleotides, the CDR3 is TGTGCCAGCGAAACAGGGAACTACGAGCAGTACTTC.

The rearrangement uses TRBV19 and TRBJ2-7, with D unclear. CDR1 and CDR2 from the germline V gene are LNHDA and SQIVND (reference sequence). The CDR3 loop spans 13 amino acids. V was trimmed by 10 bases and J by 0 bases, leaving 13 bases between them. The CDR3 DNA reads TGTGCCAAGGAAGGGCGGAACTCCTACGAGCAGTACTTC. Amino acids: CAKEGRNSYEQYF.

The CDR3 is CASSELRTSGSHGKDTQYF. CDR3 sequence (DNA): TGCGCCAGCAGTGAGTTGCGGACTAGCGGGTCTCACGGGAAAGATACGCAGTATTTT. V and J are TRBV10-1 and TRBJ2-3; 11 nucleotides match TRBD2. Per the germline V gene, CDR1 is WNHNN and CDR2 is SYGVQD (reference sequence). This CDR3 comprises 19 residues. Trimming removed 1 base from V and 5 bases from J; junction bases left unmatched: 14.